This T cell receptor beta chain originates from a study of shared clonotypes between healthy human individuals (dated by TCRdb to the early 2020s). Regarding the complete study: A couple of women and a few men aged 18 to 49 years were included in the cohort. Per donor, three plates each were used for CD4 naive and CD4 memory, two for CD8 naive, and one for CD8 memory. The study deeply sequenced blood TCR repertoires of five healthy adults to estimate repertoire size and the extent of clonotype sharing between individuals. To increase sequencing depth and limit assay-specific biases, different laboratories used diverse techniques to prepare libraries and sequence TCR repertoires. Per donor, leukapheresis produced somewhere between about 0.94 and 9.5 billion PBMCs. Study-wide conclusions, independent of this receptor: Sampling was restricted to blood, and TCR repertoires in tissues likely differ from the TCR repertoires found in blood. About 5% of naive CD4, around 4% of naive CD8, 2.3% of memory CD4, and 0.35% to 0.4% of memory CD8 clonotypes were shared across four donors. Higher generation probabilities were observed for clonotypes shared by all four sorted-subset donors than for non-shared clonotypes. Even with the large sequencing depth, rarefaction of the sorted-subset datasets indicated that sequencing was incomplete. Because the study included only a small number of donors, the genetic and exposure-history diversity represented was limited. Naive subsets generally had larger estimated clonotype richness than memory subsets. Based on pairwise subsampling, the degree of clonotype sharing among donors was expected to be affected by sequencing depth.

Using the deep immunoSEQ assay, multiplex PCR amplified TCR CDR3 regions from genomic DNA. For each cell subset, the extracted genomic DNA was distributed evenly across all wells of several immunoSEQ 96-well plates, and each plate served as one replicate. For sorted subsets, 200 ng of genomic DNA, equivalent to roughly 33,000 T cell genomes, went into each replicate PCR. The purified libraries were quantified using a Qubit 3.0 fluorometer, sized with a Bioanalyzer 2100, and then quantified again using the KAPA Library Quantification kit. Every immunoSEQ 96-well plate was sequenced on a separate single-read 150-cycle Illumina NextSeq 550 flow cell. Per the original workflow: Because the immunoSEQ output held only junctional sequences and lacked quality scores, the filtering could not match the filtering applied to full-length reads. To assign V/J genes and CDR3, sequences were annotated using PyIR, a Python wrapper for IgBLAST v1.9, with IMGT germline references. Any read was removed if the V/J assignment was weak (E-value above 1e-6), the CDR3 was missing, or the read contained stop codons, out-of-frame junctions, or ambiguous translated residues. V3J clonotypes were defined by identical inferred V gene, J gene, and CDR3 amino acid sequence. Percentage overlap between repertoires was calculated by dividing the number of shared unique clonotypes by the size of the smaller repertoire. Repertoire richness was assessed with RTK rarefaction, the Chao1 estimator, and Recon v2.1 estimates of unobserved clonotypes. Generation probabilities for all TCRbeta clonotypes obtained by the gDNA method from a handful of donors were computed using OLGA. In TCRdb, the immuneACCESS table is reduced to in-frame sequences with V and J assigned. These tables do not hold every clone; where another copy was compared, an unresolved V gene accounts for under half, and the others remain unexplained. The V and J calls and clone size are taken from that table; D and trimming were inferred from the DNA. This sample gives 550,000 to 700,000 clones in total; roughly 73% of them show up just once. Roughly 1.9% of the sample lies in the top ten.

Healthy HIV-negative adults with no recently reported acute infections or vaccinations were included as donors. All donors were Caucasian adults living in Nashville, Tennessee, USA. CD4+ T cells were enriched by magnetic negative selection; naive cells were then positively selected on CD45RA, and the negative fraction formed the memory subset. Blood was obtained by leukapheresis, after which PBMCs were separated by Ficoll-Histopaque density gradient centrifugation and cryopreserved in liquid nitrogen vapor phase. Analytical flow cytometry was used to check the purity and quantity of each magnetically sorted T cell population. From each sorted fraction, genomic DNA was isolated and quantified by UV absorbance on a Nanodrop 2000c. Worth noting for this clone: Its specific antigen is unknown. The input lacks base qualities; no much larger clone sits a single base away.

CDR1 is given as KGHSH and CDR2 as LQKENI, both from the germline V gene. V sheds 3 bases and J sheds 2 bases, leaving 19 bases between their ends. The CDR3 runs 17 residues from the cysteine to the phenylalanine. Left in the record is the CDR3 DNA by itself, 51 bases read in frame from the first base. This clonotype was obtained from a woman in her 30s in good health. The rearrangement joined TRBV18 to TRBJ1-2; the D gene is not confidently resolved. The sequencing input was memory CD4+ T cells sorted from blood. The cell subset or site label corresponds to: CD45RA-negative fraction. The nucleotide sequence is given as TGTGCCAGCTCACCCGCGGGGTCGGCGAATTTAAACTATGGCTACACCTTC. This translates into CASSPAGSANLNYGYTF.